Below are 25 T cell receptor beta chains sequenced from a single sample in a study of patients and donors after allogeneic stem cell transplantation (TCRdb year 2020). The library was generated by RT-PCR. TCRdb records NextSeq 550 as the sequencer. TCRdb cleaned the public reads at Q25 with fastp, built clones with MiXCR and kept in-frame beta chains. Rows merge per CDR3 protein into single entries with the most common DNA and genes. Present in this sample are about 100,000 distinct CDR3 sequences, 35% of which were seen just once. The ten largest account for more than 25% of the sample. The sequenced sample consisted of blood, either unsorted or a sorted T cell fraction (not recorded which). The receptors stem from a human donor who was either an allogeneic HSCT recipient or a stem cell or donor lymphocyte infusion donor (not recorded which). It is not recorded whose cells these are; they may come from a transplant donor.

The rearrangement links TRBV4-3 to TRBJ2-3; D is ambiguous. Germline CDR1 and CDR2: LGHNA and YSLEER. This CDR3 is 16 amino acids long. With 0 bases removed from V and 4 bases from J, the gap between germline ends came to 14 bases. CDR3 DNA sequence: TGCGCCAGCAGCCAAGATTTTCGCGAAGATGCAGATACGCAGTATTTT. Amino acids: CASSQDFREDADTQYF.

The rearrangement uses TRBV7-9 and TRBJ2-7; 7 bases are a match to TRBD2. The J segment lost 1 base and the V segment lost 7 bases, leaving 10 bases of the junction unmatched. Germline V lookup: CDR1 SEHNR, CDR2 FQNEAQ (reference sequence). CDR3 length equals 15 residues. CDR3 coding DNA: TGTGCCAGCACCCCGAGCGGGGCTAGTTCCTACGAGCAGTACTTC. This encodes CASTPSGASSYEQYF.

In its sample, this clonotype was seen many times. As DNA, the CDR3 is TGCGCCAGCAGCTTGTCGGCAGGACCTAACTATGGCTACACCTTC. This codes for CASSLSAGPNYGYTF. The genes are TRBV5-1 and TRBJ1-2; D gene uncertain. Germline lookup yields CDR1 SGHRS and CDR2 YFSETQ. The CDR3 loop spans 15 amino acids. Trimming took off 1 base at V and 0 bases at J, with 10 bases between the two ends.

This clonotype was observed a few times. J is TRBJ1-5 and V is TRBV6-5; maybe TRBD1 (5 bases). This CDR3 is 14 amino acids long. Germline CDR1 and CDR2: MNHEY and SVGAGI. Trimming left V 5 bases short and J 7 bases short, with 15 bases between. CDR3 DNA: TGTGCCAGCAGTCTTCAGGGATTATGGCAGCCCCAGCATTTT. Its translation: CASSLQGLWQPQHF.

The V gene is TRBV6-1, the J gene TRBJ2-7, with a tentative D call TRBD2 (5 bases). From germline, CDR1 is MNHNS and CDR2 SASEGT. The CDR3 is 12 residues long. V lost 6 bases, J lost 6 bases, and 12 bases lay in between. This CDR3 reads CASRGAIGEQYF. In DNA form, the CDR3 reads TGTGCCAGCAGGGGAGCGATAGGCGAGCAGTACTTC.

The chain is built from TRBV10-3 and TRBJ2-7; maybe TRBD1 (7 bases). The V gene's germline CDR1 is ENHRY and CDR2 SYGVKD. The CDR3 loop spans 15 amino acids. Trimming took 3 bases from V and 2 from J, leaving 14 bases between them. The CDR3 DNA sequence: TGTGCCATCAGTGATGACCCAGGGGGGACCTACGAGCAGTACTTC. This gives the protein CAISDDPGGTYEQYF.

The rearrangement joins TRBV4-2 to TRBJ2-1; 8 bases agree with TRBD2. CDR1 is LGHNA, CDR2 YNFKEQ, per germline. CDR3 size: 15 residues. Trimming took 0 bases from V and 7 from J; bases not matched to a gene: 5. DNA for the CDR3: TGTGCCAGCAGCCAAGATAGGACTAGCAGAAATGAGCAGTTCTTC. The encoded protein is CASSQDRTSRNEQFF.

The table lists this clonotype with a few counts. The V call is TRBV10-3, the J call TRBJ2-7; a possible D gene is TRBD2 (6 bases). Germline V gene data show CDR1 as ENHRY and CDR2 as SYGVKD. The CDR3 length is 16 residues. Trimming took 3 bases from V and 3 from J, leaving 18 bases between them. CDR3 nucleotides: TGTGCCATCAGTGATGGGGGACTTTTAGGTTTCTACGAGCAGTACTTC. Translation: CAISDGGLLGFYEQYF.

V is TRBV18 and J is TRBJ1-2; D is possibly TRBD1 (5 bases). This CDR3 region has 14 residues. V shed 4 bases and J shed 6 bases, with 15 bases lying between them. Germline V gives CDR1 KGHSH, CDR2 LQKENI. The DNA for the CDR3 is TGTGCCAGCTCACACTCCGGGACCCCACATGGCTACACCTTC. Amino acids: CASSHSGTPHGYTF.

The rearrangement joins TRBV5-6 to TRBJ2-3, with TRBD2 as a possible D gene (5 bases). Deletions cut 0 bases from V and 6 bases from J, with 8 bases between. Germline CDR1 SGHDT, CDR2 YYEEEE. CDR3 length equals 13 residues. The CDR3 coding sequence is TGTGCCAGCAGCTTGGAGCGGTGGGATACGCAGTATTTT. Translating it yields CASSLERWDTQYF.

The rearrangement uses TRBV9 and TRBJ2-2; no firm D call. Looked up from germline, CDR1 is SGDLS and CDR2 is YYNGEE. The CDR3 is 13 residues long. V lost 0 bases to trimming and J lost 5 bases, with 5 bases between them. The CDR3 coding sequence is TGTGCCAGCAGCGTAGATTATACCGGGGAGCTGTTTTTT. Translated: CASSVDYTGELFF.

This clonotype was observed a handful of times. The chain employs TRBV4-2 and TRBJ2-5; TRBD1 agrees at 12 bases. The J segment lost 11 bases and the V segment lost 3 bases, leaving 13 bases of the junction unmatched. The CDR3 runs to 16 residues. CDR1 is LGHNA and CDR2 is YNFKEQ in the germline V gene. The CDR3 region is CASSHPPGQGAGAQYF. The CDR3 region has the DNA TGTGCCAGCAGCCACCCCCCGGGACAGGGGGCAGGGGCTCAGTACTTC.

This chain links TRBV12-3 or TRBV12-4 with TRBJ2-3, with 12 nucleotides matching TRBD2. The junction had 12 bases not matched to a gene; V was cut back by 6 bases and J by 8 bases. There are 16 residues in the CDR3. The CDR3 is CASSLTGTSGQGTQYF. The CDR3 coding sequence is TGTGCCAGCAGCCTCACAGGGACTAGCGGGCAAGGTACGCAGTATTTT.

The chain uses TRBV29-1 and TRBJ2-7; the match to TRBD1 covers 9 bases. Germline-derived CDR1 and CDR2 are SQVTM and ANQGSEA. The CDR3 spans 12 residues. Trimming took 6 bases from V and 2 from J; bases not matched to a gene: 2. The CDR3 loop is CSVGQGTYEQYF. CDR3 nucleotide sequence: TGCAGCGTCGGACAGGGGACCTACGAGCAGTACTTC.

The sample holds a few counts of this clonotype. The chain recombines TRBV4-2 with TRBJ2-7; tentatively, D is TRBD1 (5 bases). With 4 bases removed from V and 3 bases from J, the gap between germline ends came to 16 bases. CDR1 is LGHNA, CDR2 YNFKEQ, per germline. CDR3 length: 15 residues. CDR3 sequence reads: CASSPYGLRGYEQYF. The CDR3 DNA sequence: TGTGCCAGCAGCCCTTACGGGCTAAGGGGCTACGAGCAGTACTTC.

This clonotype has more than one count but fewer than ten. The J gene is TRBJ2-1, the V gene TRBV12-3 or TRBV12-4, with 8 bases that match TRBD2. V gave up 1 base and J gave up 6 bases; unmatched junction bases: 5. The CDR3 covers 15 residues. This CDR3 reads CASSLGLALFNEQFF. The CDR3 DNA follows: TGTGCCAGCAGTTTAGGACTAGCGTTATTCAATGAGCAGTTCTTC.

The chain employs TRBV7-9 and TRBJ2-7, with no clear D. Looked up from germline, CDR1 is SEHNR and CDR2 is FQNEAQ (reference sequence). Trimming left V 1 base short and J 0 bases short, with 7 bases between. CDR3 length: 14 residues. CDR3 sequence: CASSLGMISYEQYF. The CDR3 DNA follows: TGTGCCAGCAGCTTAGGCATGATCTCCTACGAGCAGTACTTC.

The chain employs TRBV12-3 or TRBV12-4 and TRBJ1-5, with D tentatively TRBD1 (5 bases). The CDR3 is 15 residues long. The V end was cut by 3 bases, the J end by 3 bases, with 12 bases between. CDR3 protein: CASSFRGIDNQPQHF. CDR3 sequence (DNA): TGTGCCAGCAGTTTCCGGGGGATAGACAATCAGCCCCAGCATTTT.

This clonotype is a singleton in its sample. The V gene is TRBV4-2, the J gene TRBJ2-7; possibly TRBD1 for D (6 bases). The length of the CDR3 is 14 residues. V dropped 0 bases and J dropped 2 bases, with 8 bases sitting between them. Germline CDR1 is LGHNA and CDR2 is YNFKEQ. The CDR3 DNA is TGTGCCAGCAGCCAAGAGAGGACAGCCTACGAGCAGTACTTC. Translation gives CASSQERTAYEQYF.

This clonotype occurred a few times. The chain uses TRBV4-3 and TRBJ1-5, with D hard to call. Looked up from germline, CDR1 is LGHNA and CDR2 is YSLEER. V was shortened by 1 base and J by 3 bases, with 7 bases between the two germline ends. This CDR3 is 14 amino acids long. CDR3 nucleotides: TGCGCCAGCAGCCAAGGAGTTTTCAATCAGCCCCAGCATTTT. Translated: CASSQGVFNQPQHF.

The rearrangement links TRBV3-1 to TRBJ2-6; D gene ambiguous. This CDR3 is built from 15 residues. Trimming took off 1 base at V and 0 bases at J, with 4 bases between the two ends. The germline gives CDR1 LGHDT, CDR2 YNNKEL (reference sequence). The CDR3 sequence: CASSQGFSGANVLTF. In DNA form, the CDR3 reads TGTGCCAGCAGCCAAGGGTTCTCTGGGGCCAACGTCCTGACTTTC.

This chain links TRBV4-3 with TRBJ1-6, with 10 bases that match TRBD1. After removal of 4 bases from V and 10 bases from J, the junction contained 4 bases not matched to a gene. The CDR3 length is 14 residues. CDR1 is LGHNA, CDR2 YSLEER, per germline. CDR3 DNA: TGCGCCAGCAGCCCGGACAGGGGGTACTCACCCCTCCACTTT. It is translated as CASSPDRGYSPLHF.

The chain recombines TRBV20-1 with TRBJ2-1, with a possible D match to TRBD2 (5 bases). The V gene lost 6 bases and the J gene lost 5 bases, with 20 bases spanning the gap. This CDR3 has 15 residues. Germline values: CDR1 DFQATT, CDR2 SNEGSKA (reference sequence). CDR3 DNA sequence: TGCAGTGCGGTCGGCGCAAGACTAAGGAACAATGAGCAGTTCTTC. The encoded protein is CSAVGARLRNNEQFF.

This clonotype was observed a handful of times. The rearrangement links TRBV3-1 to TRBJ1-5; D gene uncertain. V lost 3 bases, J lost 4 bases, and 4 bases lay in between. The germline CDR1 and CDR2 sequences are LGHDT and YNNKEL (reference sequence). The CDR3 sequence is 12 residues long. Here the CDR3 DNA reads TGTGCCAGCAGCCAGGGGAATCAGCCCCAGCATTTT. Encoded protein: CASSQGNQPQHF. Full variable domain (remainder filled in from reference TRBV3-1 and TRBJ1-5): DTAVSQTPKYLVTQMGNDKSIKCEQNLGHDTMYWYKQDSKKFLKIMFSYNNKELIINETVPNRFSPKSPDKAHLNLHINSLELGDSAVYFCASSQGNQPQHFGDGTRLSIL.

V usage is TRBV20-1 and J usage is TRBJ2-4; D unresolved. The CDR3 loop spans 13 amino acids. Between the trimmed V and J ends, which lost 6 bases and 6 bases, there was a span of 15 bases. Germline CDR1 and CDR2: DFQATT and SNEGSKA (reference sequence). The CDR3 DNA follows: TGCAGTGCCCCTGACGGGCGCGGAAACATTCAGTACTTC. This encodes CSAPDGRGNIQYF.